This T cell receptor (beta chain) was captured by sequencing in a study of T cell responses to AZD1222 COVID-19 vaccine. Germline CDR1 reads SGHRS; CDR2 reads YFSETQ. The CDR3 runs to 13 residues. Trimming removed 0 bases at V and 5 bases at J, with 8 bases between. Study observations and caveats: Among AZD1222 vaccinees, only five to seven were seropositive at baseline.

With respect to this clone: The antigen is undetermined.

This table comes from immunoSEQ multiplex PCR, and its TCRdb copy is limited to in-frame clones, with some not included. The repertoire holds about 97,000 clones, 70% to 90% seen once, with 2.5% to 3.5% in the top ten. This receptor was taken from an adult in good health. Sample: peripheral blood, taken on day 0 of AZD1222 vaccination. This sequence joins TRBV5-1 and TRBJ1-2; D remains unclear. The CDR3 DNA follows: TGCGCCAGCAGCTTGGACAGTAGGTATGGCTACACCTTC. The encoded protein is CASSLDSRYGYTF. The variable domain in full, completed from reference TRBV5-1 and TRBJ1-2, reads KAGVTQTPRYLIKTRGQQVTLSCSPISGHRSVSWYQQTPGQGLQFLFEYFSETQRNKGNFPGRFSGRQFSNSRSEMNVSTLELGDSALYLCASSLDSRYGYTFGSGTRLTVV.